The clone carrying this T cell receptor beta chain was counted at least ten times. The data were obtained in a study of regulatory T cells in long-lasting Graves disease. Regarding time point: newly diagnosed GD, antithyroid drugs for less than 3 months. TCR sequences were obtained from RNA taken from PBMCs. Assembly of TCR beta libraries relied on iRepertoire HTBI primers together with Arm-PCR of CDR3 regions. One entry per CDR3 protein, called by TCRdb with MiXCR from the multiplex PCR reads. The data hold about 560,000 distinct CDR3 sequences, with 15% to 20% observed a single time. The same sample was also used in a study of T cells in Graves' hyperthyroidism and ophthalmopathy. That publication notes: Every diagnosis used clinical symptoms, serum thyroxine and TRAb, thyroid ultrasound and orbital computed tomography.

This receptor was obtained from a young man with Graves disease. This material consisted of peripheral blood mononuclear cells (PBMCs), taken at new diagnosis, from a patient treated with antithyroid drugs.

DNA of the CDR3: TGTGCCAGCAGTTTGGCGAGAGGGCCGTCCGAGCAGTACTTC. It is translated as CASSLARGPSEQYF. The genes are TRBV27 and TRBJ2-7, with D possibly being TRBD2 (5 bases). Looked up from germline, CDR1 is MNHEY and CDR2 is SMNVEV (reference sequence). Trimming pared 3 bases from V and 6 bases from J, leaving 15 bases between. The CDR3 is 14 residues long.